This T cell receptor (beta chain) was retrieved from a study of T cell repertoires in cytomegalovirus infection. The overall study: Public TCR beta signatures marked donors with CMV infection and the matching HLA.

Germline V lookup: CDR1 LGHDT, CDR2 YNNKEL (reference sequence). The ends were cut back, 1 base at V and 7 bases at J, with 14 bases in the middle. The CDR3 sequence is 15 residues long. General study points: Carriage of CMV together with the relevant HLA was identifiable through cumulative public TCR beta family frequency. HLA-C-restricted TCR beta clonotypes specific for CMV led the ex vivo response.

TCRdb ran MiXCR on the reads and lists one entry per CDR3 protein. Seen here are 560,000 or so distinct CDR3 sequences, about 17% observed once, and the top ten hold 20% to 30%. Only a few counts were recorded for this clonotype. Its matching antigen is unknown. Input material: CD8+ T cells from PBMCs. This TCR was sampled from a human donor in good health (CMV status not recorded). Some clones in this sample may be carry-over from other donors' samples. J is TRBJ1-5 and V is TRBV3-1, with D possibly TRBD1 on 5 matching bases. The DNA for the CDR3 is TGTGCCAGCAGCCAAGGGATGGGGGGGATCCAGCCCCAGCATTTT. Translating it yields CASSQGMGGIQPQHF.